These 27 T cell receptor beta chains originate from one sample sequenced in a study of T cell responses to AZD1222 COVID-19 vaccine. Assay used: immunoSEQ multiplex PCR; TCRdb lists only in-frame clones, some missing. The sample lists 120,000 to 150,000 clones, 92% occurring once. Material: peripheral blood, obtained on day 0 of AZD1222 vaccination. The receptors derive from an adult in good health.

The chain is built from TRBV28 and TRBJ1-5, with D uncertain. V was clipped by 4 bases and J by 0 bases, with 13 bases between them. Germline loops: CDR1 MDHEN, CDR2 SYDVKM. This CDR3 is 16 amino acids long. CDR3 region: CASSSPPDYSNQPQHF. Written as DNA, the CDR3 is TGTGCCAGCAGTTCCCCCCCAGACTATAGCAATCAGCCCCAGCATTTT.

The J gene is TRBJ2-2, the V gene TRBV7-9; no clear D gene. CDR1 and CDR2 (germline): SEHNR, FQNEAQ (reference sequence). The CDR3 loop spans 13 amino acids. V dropped 5 bases and J dropped 10 bases, with 14 bases sitting between them. The CDR3 DNA reads TGTGCCAGCAGCCAACCTTACAGTTTGGAGCTGTTTTTT. This codes for CASSQPYSLELFF.

The chain has TRBV18 and TRBJ2-1; TRBD2 agrees at 12 bases. The V gene's germline CDR1 is KGHSH and CDR2 LQKENI. The J segment lost 5 bases and the V segment lost 5 bases, leaving 4 bases of the junction unmatched. The CDR3 runs 15 residues. The CDR3: CASSWTSGKDNEQFF. CDR3 coding DNA: TGTGCCAGCTCATGGACTAGCGGGAAGGACAATGAGCAGTTCTTC.

The chain carries TRBV5-1 and TRBJ1-2, with D uncertain. CDR1 SGHRS and CDR2 YFSETQ come from the germline V gene. V lost 0 bases, J lost 4 bases, and 13 bases lay in between. This CDR3 has 15 residues. This chain's CDR3 is CASSLALGPLYGYTF. The CDR3 region has the DNA TGCGCCAGCAGCTTGGCCCTTGGACCTCTCTATGGCTACACCTTC.

The rearrangement links TRBV5-8 to TRBJ1-2; maybe TRBD1 (5 bases). The CDR3 loop spans 14 amino acids. Germline V gene lookup returns CDR1 SGHTS and CDR2 YDEGEE. V dropped 4 bases and J dropped 3 bases, with 13 bases sitting between them. The CDR3 DNA reads as TGTGCCAGCAGCCTCAGAGGGGTAGACTATGGCTACACCTTC. Translated, it gives CASSLRGVDYGYTF.

The rearrangement links TRBV5-1 to TRBJ1-2; D not resolved. The V gene's germline CDR1 is SGHRS and CDR2 YFSETQ. V was trimmed by 4 bases and J by 5 bases, leaving 9 bases between them. The CDR3 covers 12 residues. The CDR3 DNA reads TGCGCCAGCAGCCCGGATACGTATGGCTACACCTTC. Residues: CASSPDTYGYTF.

CDR3 sequence (DNA): TGTGCCAGCAGCCGGCAGACGGGCTATGGCTACACCTTC. It yields the protein CASSRQTGYGYTF. This chain joins TRBV7-2 and TRBJ1-2; D is undetermined. Looked up from germline, CDR1 is SGHTA and CDR2 is FQGNSA. The V end was cut by 5 bases, the J end by 4 bases, with 11 bases between. The CDR3 runs 13 residues.

The V gene is TRBV19, the J gene TRBJ1-1; TRBD1 aligns across 7 bases. J was trimmed by 2 bases and V by 5 bases; bases with no gene match: 2. This CDR3 is 13 amino acids long. Germline CDR1 and CDR2: LNHDA and SQIVND (reference sequence). The CDR3 region has the DNA TGTGCCAGTAGTTACAGGGGAAACACTGAAGCTTTCTTT. It specifies CASSYRGNTEAFF.

In its sample, this clone was seen once. V and J are TRBV4-3 and TRBJ2-3, with a tentative D call TRBD1 (5 bases). Trimming took 4 bases from V and 0 from J, leaving 17 bases between them. CDR1 LGHNA and CDR2 YSLEER come from the germline V gene. The CDR3 runs 17 residues. CDR3 nucleotide sequence: TGCGCCAGCAGCCCGAATGCAGGGCCTTTAAGCACAGATACGCAGTATTTT. Translating gives CASSPNAGPLSTDTQYF.

In its sample, this clone was seen once. V is TRBV4-1 and J is TRBJ2-7; TRBD2 agrees at 9 bases. Germline CDR1 MGHRA, CDR2 YSYEKL. The junction had 9 bases not matched to a gene; V was cut back by 3 bases and J by 0 bases. The CDR3 spans 17 residues. The CDR3: CASSQGLAGVSSYEQYF. CDR3 sequence (DNA): TGCGCCAGCAGCCAGGGATTAGCGGGGGTGAGCTCCTACGAGCAGTACTTC.

This chain joins TRBV4-2 and TRBJ2-1; 9 nucleotides line up with TRBD1. The junction had 6 bases not matched to a gene; V was cut back by 5 bases and J by 1 base. This CDR3 region has 16 residues. Germline lookup yields CDR1 LGHNA and CDR2 YNFKEQ. The CDR3 loop reads CASSLTGGRSYNEQFF. The CDR3 region has the DNA TGTGCCAGCAGCTTAACAGGGGGCCGGTCCTACAATGAGCAGTTCTTC.

This clone was recorded once. This chain connects TRBV24-1 to TRBJ2-3; a weak D match, TRBD2 (7 bases). This CDR3 has 14 residues. Trimming pared 5 bases from V and 4 bases from J, leaving 12 bases between. Germline V gene sequence: CDR1 KGHDR, CDR2 SFDVKD. CDR3 protein: CATSVGGAADTQYF. The DNA of the CDR3 is TGTGCCACCAGTGTGGGGGGGGCCGCAGATACGCAGTATTTT.

In DNA form, the CDR3 reads TGTGCCAGTAGGCTAAACCGGGACAGCAGCTACGAGCAGTACTTC. It specifies CASRLNRDSSYEQYF. The chain employs TRBV19 and TRBJ2-7; TRBD1 aligns across 7 bases. Looked up from germline, CDR1 is LNHDA and CDR2 is SQIVND (reference sequence). Trimming at V came to 6 bases and at J to 3 bases, leaving 11 bases not matched to a gene. The CDR3 contains 15 residues.

The genes are TRBV6-6 and TRBJ1-1, with unresolved D. The CDR3 extends over 10 amino acids. Germline CDR1 MNHNY, CDR2 SVGAGI (reference sequence). With 5 bases removed from V and 5 bases from J, the gap between germline ends came to 3 bases. In DNA form, the CDR3 reads TGTGCCAGCAGTGGGACTGAAGCTTTCTTT. The encoded protein is CASSGTEAFF.

The rearrangement joins TRBV11-2 to TRBJ1-3, with D possibly matching TRBD1 (5 bases). In germline, CDR1 is SGHAT, CDR2 FQNNGV. The V end lost 5 bases, the J end lost 0 bases, and 17 bases lay between the germline ends. This CDR3 region has 17 residues. The chain's CDR3 is CASSPLRRQSSGNTIYF. CDR3 DNA sequence: TGTGCCAGCAGCCCTCTTAGACGACAGTCCTCTGGAAACACCATATATTTT.

The sample holds one count of this clone. The V gene is TRBV30, the J gene TRBJ1-1; 8 bases align to TRBD1. The germline gives CDR1 GTSNPN, CDR2 SVGIG (reference sequence). The J segment lost 10 bases and the V segment lost 5 bases, leaving 9 bases of the junction unmatched. This CDR3 comprises 12 residues. CDR3 nucleotide sequence: TGTGCCTGGGGGACAGGTCGATTTGGAGCTTTCTTT. Its protein product is CAWGTGRFGAFF.

The chain carries TRBV19 and TRBJ2-2, with TRBD2 identical over 7 bases. The V segment lost 8 bases and the J segment 6 bases; nucleotides outside the gene matches: 12. CDR1 and CDR2 from the germline V gene are LNHDA and SQIVND (reference sequence). The CDR3 runs 15 residues. The CDR3 is CASGAATSFAGELFF. CDR3 DNA: TGTGCCAGTGGCGCCGCGACTAGCTTCGCCGGGGAGCTGTTTTTT.

This clone occurred once. This sequence joins TRBV6-2 or TRBV6-3 and TRBJ2-7; 9 nucleotides line up with TRBD1. This CDR3 region has 14 residues. The junction had 8 bases not matched to a gene; V was cut back by 5 bases and J by 6 bases. CDR1 MNHEY and CDR2 SVGEGT come from the germline V gene. CDR3 sequence reads: CASSLRTGDFEQYF. CDR3 nucleotide sequence: TGTGCCAGCAGTCTAAGGACAGGGGACTTCGAGCAGTACTTC.

J is TRBJ2-1 and V is TRBV9, with D perhaps matching TRBD2 (6 bases). The CDR3 spans 14 residues. Germline CDR1 reads SGDLS; CDR2 reads YYNGEE. Trimming removed 7 bases from V and 6 bases from J, with 17 bases in between. CDR3 sequence: CASSLAGGVNEQFF. In nucleotides, the CDR3 is TGTGCCAGCTCCCTCGCTGGCGGGGTCAATGAGCAGTTCTTC.

J is TRBJ2-3 and V is TRBV12-5; 14 bases align to TRBD2. Germline CDR1 and CDR2: LGHNT and FRNRAP. This CDR3 region has 18 residues. V trimming: 1 base; J trimming: 0 bases; junction bases outside the gene matches: 3. CDR3 region: CASGLGLAGGSSTDTQYF. The DNA for the CDR3 is TGTGCTAGTGGTTTGGGACTAGCGGGAGGGAGTAGCACAGATACGCAGTATTTT.

V gene TRBV6-5 combines with J gene TRBJ2-7; TRBD2 is a possible D gene (5 bases). The CDR3 has 12 amino acids. Between the trimmed V and J ends, which lost 6 bases and 2 bases, there was a span of 8 bases. Germline loops: CDR1 MNHEY, CDR2 SVGAGI. The CDR3, as DNA: TGTGCCAGCAGCCTCGGGGCCTACGAGCAGTACTTC. It encodes CASSLGAYEQYF.

The chain couples TRBV5-1 to TRBJ2-3; 8 bases agree with TRBD2. The V gene end was trimmed by 2 bases and the J gene end by 7 bases; junction bases not matched to a gene: 12. Germline V CDR1 and CDR2: SGHRS, YFSETQ. CDR3 length: 16 amino acids. The CDR3 region has the DNA TGCGCCAGCAGCTTCGTAATAGCGGGATCCATGAATACGCAGTATTTT. Its translation: CASSFVIAGSMNTQYF.

The CDR3 protein is CASSFARQETQYF. CDR3 in DNA: TGTGCCAGCAGTTTTGCGCGACAAGAGACCCAGTACTTC. The genes are TRBV12-3 or TRBV12-4 and TRBJ2-5; D not resolved. This CDR3 is built from 13 residues. Trimming took off 3 bases at V and 2 bases at J, with 7 bases between the two ends.

The V gene is TRBV10-3, the J gene TRBJ2-2; 7 nucleotides align to TRBD1. CDR1 and CDR2 (germline): ENHRY, SYGVKD. Trimming took 10 bases from V and 0 from J; bases not matched to a gene: 8. The length of the CDR3 is 15 residues. The DNA for the CDR3 is TGTGCCAGCCTCCGGGACAGCTCGAACACCGGGGAGCTGTTTTTT. This encodes CASLRDSSNTGELFF.

This rearrangement joins TRBV11-2 to TRBJ1-2, with TRBD1 as a possible D gene (6 bases). The length of the CDR3 is 12 residues. The germline gives CDR1 SGHAT, CDR2 FQNNGV. Trimming removed 4 bases at V and 8 bases at J, with 11 bases between. The CDR3 here is CASSYRTVGYTF. The CDR3 nucleotides read TGTGCCAGCAGCTACCGGACAGTCGGCTACACCTTC.

The chain combines TRBV19 with TRBJ1-1, with D perhaps matching TRBD1 (6 bases). Trimming took 7 bases from V and 3 from J, leaving 18 bases between them. The germline V gene has CDR1 LNHDA and CDR2 SQIVND (reference sequence). There are 15 residues in the CDR3. The CDR3 bases are TGTGCCAGTACCCCGGGAGGGGGATCGGACACTGAAGCTTTCTTT. Translated, it gives CASTPGGGSDTEAFF.

V gene TRBV6-5 combines with J gene TRBJ2-5; 8 bases line up with TRBD2. With 6 bases clipped from V and 5 bases from J, the junction kept 8 bases outside the gene matches. The CDR3 totals 14 residues. The germline CDR1 and CDR2 sequences are MNHEY and SVGAGI. DNA for the CDR3: TGTGCCAGCAGCTCCGGGGGGGCAGGGGAGACCCAGTACTTC. Encoded protein: CASSSGGAGETQYF.